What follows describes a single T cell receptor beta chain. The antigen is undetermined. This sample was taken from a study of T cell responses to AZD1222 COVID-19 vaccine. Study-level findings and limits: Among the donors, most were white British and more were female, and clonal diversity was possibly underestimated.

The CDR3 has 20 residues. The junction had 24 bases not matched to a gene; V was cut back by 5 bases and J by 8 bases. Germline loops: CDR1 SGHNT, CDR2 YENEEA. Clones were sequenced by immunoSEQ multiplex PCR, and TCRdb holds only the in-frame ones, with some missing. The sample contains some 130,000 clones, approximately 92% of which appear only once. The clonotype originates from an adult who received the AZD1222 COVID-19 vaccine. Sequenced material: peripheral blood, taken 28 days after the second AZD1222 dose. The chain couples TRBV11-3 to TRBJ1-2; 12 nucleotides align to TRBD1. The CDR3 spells CASSQYHFRDRGHEDEGYTF. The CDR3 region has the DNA TGTGCCAGCAGCCAATATCACTTCCGGGACAGGGGGCATGAAGACGAAGGCTACACCTTC.